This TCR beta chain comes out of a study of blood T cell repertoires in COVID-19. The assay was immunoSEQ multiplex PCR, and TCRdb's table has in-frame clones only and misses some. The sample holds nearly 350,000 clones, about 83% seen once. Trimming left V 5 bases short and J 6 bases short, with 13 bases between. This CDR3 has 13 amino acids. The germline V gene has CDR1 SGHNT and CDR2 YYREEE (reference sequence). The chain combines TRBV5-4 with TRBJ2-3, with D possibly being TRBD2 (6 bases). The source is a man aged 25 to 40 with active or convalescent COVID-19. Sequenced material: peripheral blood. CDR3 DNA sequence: TGTGCCAGCAGGCGGGACGCTCGGGATACGCAGTATTTT. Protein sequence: CASRRDARDTQYF.